Shown below are 7 T cell receptor beta chains from a single sample sequenced in a study of blood T cell repertoires in COVID-19. Assay used: immunoSEQ multiplex PCR; TCRdb lists only in-frame clones, some missing. The sample consists of under 85,000 clones, roughly four fifths of them appearing once. Sequencing was done on a sample of peripheral blood. Every receptor here comes from a human donor in a cohort sampled during active COVID-19.

This chain connects TRBV30 to TRBJ2-1; no clear D gene. The V end was cut by 0 bases, the J end by 3 bases, with 15 bases between. Germline V lookup: CDR1 GTSNPN, CDR2 SVGIG (reference sequence). The length of the CDR3 is 16 residues. CDR3 amino acids: CAWSVPRRSYYNEQFF. The CDR3 nucleotides read TGTGCCTGGAGTGTACCAAGGAGAAGCTACTACAATGAGCAGTTCTTC.

V and J are TRBV7-3 and TRBJ2-1; 9 positions agree with TRBD1. The CDR3 extends over 14 amino acids. Trimming cost V 4 bases and J 5 bases; bases outside gene matches: 3. CDR1 and CDR2 from the germline V gene are SGHTA and FQGTGA. The CDR3 DNA reads as TGTGCCAGCAGCTCCGACAGGGGGGACAATGAGCAGTTCTTC. Encoded protein: CASSSDRGDNEQFF.

The CDR3 region is CASSISGYGYTF. The CDR3 DNA sequence: TGTGCCAGTAGTATATCAGGTTATGGCTACACCTTC. This chain joins TRBV19 and TRBJ1-2; unclear D gene. V was trimmed by 2 bases and J by 5 bases, leaving 6 bases between them. The CDR3 has 12 residues. Germline V lookup: CDR1 LNHDA, CDR2 SQIVND (reference sequence).

This chain uses TRBV5-1 with TRBJ1-4; D remains unclear. This CDR3 region has 14 residues. The germline gives CDR1 SGHRS, CDR2 YFSETQ. The V and J ends lost 3 bases and 0 bases respectively, with 6 bases between them. CDR3 loop: CASSSSATNEKLFF. In DNA form, the CDR3 reads TGCGCCAGCAGCTCAAGCGCAACTAATGAAAAACTGTTTTTT.

V gene TRBV28 combines with J gene TRBJ2-1, with D tentatively TRBD1 (5 bases). The CDR3 spans 14 residues. V lost 2 bases, J lost 2 bases, and 7 bases lay in between. CDR1 is MDHEN and CDR2 is SYDVKM in the germline V gene. CDR3 sequence reads: CASSLPGTYNEQFF. The CDR3, as DNA: TGTGCCAGCAGTTTACCAGGGACCTACAATGAGCAGTTCTTC.

The chain combines TRBV7-2 with TRBJ1-6; weak D call: TRBD1 (6 bases). V was cut by 7 bases and J by 7 bases, with 20 bases left in between. In germline, CDR1 is SGHTA, CDR2 FQGNSA. The CDR3 runs 16 residues. The CDR3 sequence: CASIPQGIAVNSPLHF. In DNA form, the CDR3 reads TGTGCCAGCATCCCACAGGGAATCGCGGTCAATTCACCCCTCCACTTT.

The rearrangement uses TRBV6-5 and TRBJ2-3; D is unclear. V lost 9 bases and J 2 bases, leaving 15 bases between the germline ends. The CDR3 spans 14 residues. Germline CDR1 and CDR2: MNHEY and SVGAGI. The CDR3 here is CASSQQSYTDTQYF. The CDR3 DNA reads as TGTGCCAGTTCACAGCAAAGCTACACAGATACGCAGTATTTT.